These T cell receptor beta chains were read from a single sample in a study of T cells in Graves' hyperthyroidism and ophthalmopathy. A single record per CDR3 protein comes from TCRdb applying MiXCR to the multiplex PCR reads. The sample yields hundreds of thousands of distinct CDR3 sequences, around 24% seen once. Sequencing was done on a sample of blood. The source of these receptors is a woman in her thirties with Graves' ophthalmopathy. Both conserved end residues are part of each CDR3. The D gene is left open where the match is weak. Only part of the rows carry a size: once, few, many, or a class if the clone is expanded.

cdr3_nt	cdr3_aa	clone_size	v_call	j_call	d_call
TGTGCCAGCAGCTTAGAGGGGAAATCGGCTGAAGCTTTCTTT	CASSLEGKSAEAFF	many	TRBV7-9	TRBJ1-1	.
TGCAGCGTTGGTACCGGGACGGTCCTAGACGAAGCTTTCTTT	CSVGTGTVLDEAFF	many	TRBV29-1	TRBJ1-1	.
TGCGCCAGCAGCCCCCTCCCCTCCAACTATGGCTACACCTTC	CASSPLPSNYGYTF	.	TRBV5-1	TRBJ1-2	.
TGCAGTGCTAGAAACCCAAACTCTGGAAACACCATATATTTT	CSARNPNSGNTIYF	.	TRBV20-1	TRBJ1-3	.
TGTGCCAGCAGCCAAGGAACAGGACTTGGTGGCTACACCTTC	CASSQGTGLGGYTF	.	TRBV3-1	TRBJ1-2	.
TGTGCCAGCAGCCCCCGACAGGGGGGAAACTACGAGCAGTACTTC	CASSPRQGGNYEQYF	.	TRBV7-8	TRBJ2-7	TRBD1
TGTGCCAGCAGCTTTTTGCCCGAGGAGACCCAGTACTTC	CASSFLPEETQYF	.	TRBV7-3	TRBJ2-5	.
TGCGCCAGCAGCCAAGAGGGCGACGGGTCCTACGAGCAGTACTTC	CASSQEGDGSYEQYF	many	TRBV4-1	TRBJ2-7	.
TGCAGCGTAATTTACGACCGCTCGAACACCGGGGAGCTGTTTTTT	CSVIYDRSNTGELFF	many	TRBV29-1	TRBJ2-2	.
TGTGCCAGCAGCTGGTCCGGGACAGTCAACTATGGCTACACCTTC	CASSWSGTVNYGYTF	many	TRBV7-9	TRBJ1-2	TRBD1
TGTGCCAGCAGTCCCAGGGGGGTGATACCCTACGAGCAGTACTTC	CASSPRGVIPYEQYF	many	TRBV27	TRBJ2-7	.
TGTGCCAGCAGCCGAACTCGACAGAATTCACCCCTCCACTTT	CASSRTRQNSPLHF	many	TRBV12-3/TRBV12-4	TRBJ1-6	.
TGTGCCAGCAGCTTAGGAGCCCACAGGGTTCTAGCCAAAAACATTAAGTACTTC	CASSLGAHRVLAKNIKYF	.	TRBV11-2	TRBJ2-4	.
TGCAGTGCTCCCCTTGGGACAGCGAACACTGAAGCTTTCTTT	CSAPLGTANTEAFF	.	TRBV20-1	TRBJ1-1	TRBD1
TGTGCCAGCAGTGGGTACGAGACCCAGTACTTC	CASSGYETQYF	many	TRBV2	TRBJ2-5	.
TGTGCCAGCTCACCATCCACAGGGTACTCATATGGCTACACCTTC	CASSPSTGYSYGYTF	.	TRBV18	TRBJ1-2	.
TGTGCCAGCAACCCACCCCCGGACAGTAACGGTGCGCCCCAGCATTTT	CASNPPPDSNGAPQHF	few	TRBV28	TRBJ1-5	.
TGTGCCAGCAGGCAGGGTTGGGAGACCCAGTACTTC	CASRQGWETQYF	many	TRBV6-5	TRBJ2-5	.
TGTGCCAGCAGCTTAGTGAGGGGGCTGAACCAAGAGACCCAGTACTTC	CASSLVRGLNQETQYF	few	TRBV7-2	TRBJ2-5	TRBD1
TGTGCCACCACTATCGGGGGGGCTTTGGGCGCAGATACGCAGTATTTT	CATTIGGALGADTQYF	few	TRBV10-3	TRBJ2-3	TRBD2
TGTGCCAGCAGCACCTTTGGGCAGTCCTACGAGCAGTACTTC	CASSTFGQSYEQYF	once	TRBV28	TRBJ2-7	.
TGTGCCAGCAGTATCCGGGACTACCGAGATACGCAGTATTTT	CASSIRDYRDTQYF	many	TRBV12-3/TRBV12-4	TRBJ2-3	TRBD2